The next 2 T cell receptor beta chains were all read from a single sample in a study of beta chain features in type 1 diabetes. Study observations and caveats: Moderately but significantly shorter TCRB CDR3s were found in Type 1 diabetes patients in all four CD4+ subsets.

No cognate antigen is known for these TCRs. Investigators reverse transcribed all isolated RNA, so they sequenced expressed TCRB transcripts. Only in-frame clones appear in the TCRdb table, and some are missing; sequencing was by immunoSEQ multiplex PCR. The sample has nearly 700,000 clones, roughly an eighth seen once. Input material: naive CD4+ T cells from blood. The receptors derive from a man aged 18 to 30 with type 1 diabetes.

The V and J genes are TRBV6-1 and TRBJ2-3; D is unclear. V lost 4 bases, J lost 3 bases, and 17 bases lay in between. The CDR3 is 16 residues long. Germline V gene lookup returns CDR1 MNHNS and CDR2 SASEGT. The CDR3 DNA reads TGTGCCAGCAGTGGAAGAGGTGAACCTATTACAGATACGCAGTATTTT. Translated: CASSGRGEPITDTQYF.

The chain couples TRBV7-2 to TRBJ2-7; D call uncertain. CDR3 length equals 13 residues. CDR1 and CDR2 (germline): SGHTA, FQGNSA. V was trimmed by 5 bases and J by 5 bases, leaving 13 bases between them. This CDR3 reads CASSPRPTHEQYF. Written as DNA, the CDR3 is TGTGCCAGCAGCCCGCGACCGACACACGAGCAGTACTTC.